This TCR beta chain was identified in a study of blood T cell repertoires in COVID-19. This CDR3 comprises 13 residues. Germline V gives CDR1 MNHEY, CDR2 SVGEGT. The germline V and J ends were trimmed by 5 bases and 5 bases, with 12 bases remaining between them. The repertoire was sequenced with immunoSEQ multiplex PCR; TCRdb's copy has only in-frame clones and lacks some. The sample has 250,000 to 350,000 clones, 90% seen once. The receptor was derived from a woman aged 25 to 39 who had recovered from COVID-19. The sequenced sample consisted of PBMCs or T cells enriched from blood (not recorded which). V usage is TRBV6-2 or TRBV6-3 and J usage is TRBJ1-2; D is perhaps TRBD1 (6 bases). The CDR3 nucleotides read TGTGCCAGCAGTCTCGCGACAGGATATGGCTACACCTTC. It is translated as CASSLATGYGYTF.